The 29 T cell receptor beta chains in this list originate from one sample, sequenced in a study of T-cell memory formation after mild COVID-19. TCRdb fed the 5' RACE reads into MiXCR, producing one record per CDR3 protein. Among 500,000 to 650,000 distinct CDR3 sequences listed, roughly 21% were seen once. The specimen was PBMCs or a T cell subset sorted from them (not recorded which). These receptors all come from an adult woman who had mild COVID-19 (a few samples of this study predate the infection). Cell type and time point are not known.

V and J are TRBV24-1 and TRBJ1-5; 9 nucleotides agree with TRBD1. Trimming cost V 5 bases and J 6 bases; bases outside gene matches: 4. The length of the CDR3 is 14 residues. The germline CDR1 and CDR2 sequences are KGHDR and SFDVKD. The CDR3: CATSGTGGLQPQHF. The CDR3 DNA sequence: TGTGCCACCAGTGGAACAGGGGGCCTTCAGCCCCAGCATTTT.

The table lists this clonotype with a few counts. This chain uses TRBV7-9 with TRBJ2-7, with D perhaps assigned TRBD1 or TRBD2 (6 bases each). Germline V gives CDR1 SEHNR, CDR2 FQNEAQ (reference sequence). The length of the CDR3 is 17 residues. The ends were cut back, 5 bases at V and 3 bases at J, with 23 bases in the middle. For the CDR3, the DNA is TGTGCCAGCAGCCCCCAGGGTGGGAGGACAGCGGACTACGAGCAGTACTTC. It codes for CASSPQGGRTADYEQYF.

This rearrangement joins TRBV10-2 to TRBJ1-4; possibly TRBD1 for D (6 bases). There are 13 residues in the CDR3. V dropped 8 bases and J dropped 8 bases, with 15 bases sitting between them. Germline CDR1 and CDR2: WSHSY and SAAADI. The CDR3 region is CASSRGGGEKLFF. The CDR3 bases are TGCGCCAGCTCCCGGGGGGGCGGGGAAAAACTGTTTTTT.

For the CDR3, the DNA is TGTGCCACCAGCACGCCCGGTCGGGAAGCTTTCTTT. Its translation: CATSTPGREAFF. The rearrangement links TRBV15 to TRBJ1-1, with D unresolved. V was clipped by 4 bases and J by 8 bases, with 11 bases between them. Per the germline V gene, CDR1 is LNHNV and CDR2 is YYDKDF (reference sequence). This CDR3 is 12 amino acids long.

This clonotype was detected only a few times. This chain uses TRBV5-1 with TRBJ2-5; D is tentatively TRBD1 or TRBD2 (5 bases each). Trimming pared 0 bases from V and 3 bases from J, leaving 12 bases between. Germline values: CDR1 SGHRS, CDR2 YFSETQ. The CDR3 runs to 15 residues. The CDR3 coding sequence is TGCGCCAGCAGCTTGGCGGGACGATGGAAAGAGACCCAGTACTTC. Amino acids: CASSLAGRWKETQYF.

This clonotype showed up just a few times. The J gene is TRBJ1-5, the V gene TRBV3-1; 7 bases match TRBD1. The CDR3 runs to 15 residues. Germline CDR1 reads LGHDT; CDR2 reads YNNKEL (reference sequence). V was pared by 4 bases and J by 6 bases, with 9 bases of the junction left unmatched. The CDR3 here is CASSPGTVPGQPQHF. The CDR3 bases are TGTGCCAGCAGCCCCGGGACAGTGCCGGGTCAGCCCCAGCATTTT.

This clonotype has a handful of counts. The V call is TRBV7-2, the J call TRBJ2-5; 13 bases map to TRBD2. Per the germline V gene, CDR1 is SGHTA and CDR2 is FQGNSA. The CDR3 loop spans 14 amino acids. Trimming removed 5 bases from V and 6 bases from J; junction bases left unmatched: 3. The CDR3 spells CASSLGLAGQTQYF. CDR3 bases: TGTGCCAGCAGCCTGGGACTAGCGGGACAGACCCAGTACTTC.

This clonotype was observed a handful of times. The CDR3 sequence is CASSRSGGQSYNEQFF. The CDR3 nucleotides read TGTGCCAGCAGCCGCTCCGGGGGACAGAGCTACAATGAGCAGTTCTTC. This sequence joins TRBV7-9 and TRBJ2-1; a possible D gene is TRBD1 (7 bases). Germline-derived CDR1 and CDR2 are SEHNR and FQNEAQ (reference sequence). Trimming stripped 5 bases from V and 3 bases from J, with 17 bases between. The CDR3 has 16 residues.

This clonotype appeared a few times. The V gene is TRBV4-1, the J gene TRBJ2-3, with D maybe TRBD2 (6 bases). The CDR3 loop spans 17 amino acids. Germline-derived CDR1 and CDR2 are MGHRA and YSYEKL. The V gene lost 1 base and the J gene lost 7 bases, with 21 bases spanning the gap. Here the CDR3 DNA reads TGCGCCAGCAGCCAAGGGGCGGGGCTAGACCCTCGAAATACGCAGTATTTT. Amino acid sequence: CASSQGAGLDPRNTQYF.

The CDR3 loop reads CSARKGQGAGYEQYF. DNA of the CDR3: TGCAGTGCTAGGAAGGGACAGGGGGCGGGGTACGAGCAGTACTTC. The chain combines TRBV20-1 with TRBJ2-7; 12 bases match TRBD1. This CDR3 has 15 amino acids. The V gene end was trimmed by 3 bases and the J gene end by 4 bases; junction bases not matched to a gene: 7. Germline V gene lookup returns CDR1 DFQATT and CDR2 SNEGSKA (reference sequence).

The J gene is TRBJ2-3, the V gene TRBV7-9; 9 positions agree with TRBD2. Germline CDR1 SEHNR, CDR2 FQNEAQ (reference sequence). V shed 2 bases, J shed 6 bases, and the junction held 9 bases outside the gene matches. This CDR3 spans 16 amino acids. The CDR3 sequence: CASSLLAGGPGDTQYF. The CDR3, as DNA: TGTGCCAGCAGCTTACTGGCGGGAGGGCCTGGGGATACGCAGTATTTT.

This rearrangement joins TRBV5-6 to TRBJ2-7, with D perhaps matching TRBD2 (6 bases). This CDR3 region has 16 residues. Trimming cost V 5 bases and J 1 base, with 19 bases left between them. Per germline, CDR1 SGHDT and CDR2 YYEEEE. For the CDR3, the DNA is TGTGCCAGCAGAAGGATAGGGGCAGGGAGGTCCTACGAGCAGTACTTC. Translated: CASRRIGAGRSYEQYF. The full variable domain, in which reference TRBV5-6 and TRBJ2-7 provide the parts outside the CDR3, is DAGVTQSPTHLIKTRGQQVTLRCSPKSGHDTVSWYQQALGQGPQFIFQYYEEEERQRGNFPDRFSGHQFPNYSSELNVNALLLGDSALYLCASRRIGAGRSYEQYFGPGTRLTVT.

The rearrangement links TRBV5-8 to TRBJ1-4, with 8 bases identical to TRBD1. With V trimmed by 4 bases and J by 0 bases, 8 bases remained unmatched. The CDR3 contains 17 residues. In germline, CDR1 is SGHTS, CDR2 YDEGEE. The DNA of the CDR3 is TGTGCCAGCAGCGGCGGGACAGGACTGTCAACTAATGAAAAACTGTTTTTT. Its protein product is CASSGGTGLSTNEKLFF. The variable domain in full, with the rest retrieved from reference TRBV5-8 and TRBJ1-4, is EAGVTQSPTHLIKTRGQQATLRCSPISGHTSVYWYQQALGLGLQFLLWYDEGEERNRGNFPPRFSGRQFPNYSSELNVNALELEDSALYLCASSGGTGLSTNEKLFFGSGTQLSVL.

This clonotype was counted between two and nine times. This sequence joins TRBV11-2 and TRBJ2-3, with D possibly being TRBD1 (7 bases). The CDR3 sequence is 17 residues long. Germline lookup yields CDR1 SGHAT and CDR2 FQNNGV. The V end was cut by 2 bases, the J end by 0 bases, with 15 bases between. CDR3 in DNA: TGTGCCAGCAGCTTAATTCCAGGGGGGCCTAGCACAGATACGCAGTATTTT. This sequence encodes CASSLIPGGPSTDTQYF.

The chain links TRBV5-1 to TRBJ2-3; maybe TRBD2 (5 bases). V lost 4 bases, J lost 0 bases, and 9 bases lay in between. Germline CDR1 SGHRS, CDR2 YFSETQ. The CDR3 totals 14 residues. The CDR3 coding sequence is TGCGCCAGCAGCGAAGCGGCTAGCACAGATACGCAGTATTTT. This sequence encodes CASSEAASTDTQYF.

This clonotype was seen a handful of times. The CDR3 DNA reads TGTGCCAGCAGCCAAGTTTGGGGGGCAGAGGCTGGAAACACCATATATTTT. Residues: CASSQVWGAEAGNTIYF. J is TRBJ1-3 and V is TRBV4-2; tentatively, D is TRBD1 (6 bases). CDR3 size: 17 residues. V was shortened by 1 base and J by 2 bases, with 15 bases between the two germline ends. From germline, CDR1 is LGHNA and CDR2 YNFKEQ.

This chain joins TRBV2 and TRBJ2-1, with D hard to call. The CDR3 sequence is 12 residues long. Germline-derived CDR1 and CDR2 are SNHLY and FYNNEI. V lost 1 base to trimming and J lost 10 bases, with 8 bases between them. This CDR3 reads CASSEEDWEQFF. DNA for the CDR3: TGTGCCAGCAGTGAAGAGGATTGGGAGCAGTTCTTC.

The rearrangement uses TRBV6-5 and TRBJ1-4; weak D call: TRBD1 (5 bases). The germline V and J ends were trimmed by 6 bases and 5 bases, with 22 bases remaining between them. The germline V gene has CDR1 MNHEY and CDR2 SVGAGI. This CDR3 has 17 residues. The CDR3 DNA follows: TGTGCCAGCAGGGGGTCCGAAGTGGGGGGGAGCAATGAAAAACTGTTTTTT. The encoded protein is CASRGSEVGGSNEKLFF.

The J gene is TRBJ2-7, the V gene TRBV5-6; D is possibly TRBD2 (5 bases). V dropped 4 bases and J dropped 0 bases, with 14 bases sitting between them. Germline-derived CDR1 and CDR2 are SGHDT and YYEEEE. The CDR3 loop spans 15 amino acids. The CDR3 nucleotides are TGTGCCAGCAGCGCAAGCGGACTGAGCTCCTACGAGCAGTACTTC. Translation gives CASSASGLSSYEQYF. The variable domain in full, with the rest retrieved from reference TRBV5-6 and TRBJ2-7, is DAGVTQSPTHLIKTRGQQVTLRCSPKSGHDTVSWYQQALGQGPQFIFQYYEEEERQRGNFPDRFSGHQFPNYSSELNVNALLLGDSALYLCASSASGLSSYEQYFGPGTRLTVT.

This clonotype was seen more than once but under ten times. The V and J genes are TRBV12-3 or TRBV12-4 and TRBJ2-5, with 12 bases aligning to TRBD2. V lost 3 bases, J lost 2 bases, and 4 bases stayed unmatched. This CDR3 comprises 16 residues. This CDR3 is CASSFLAGGPQETQYF. DNA of the CDR3: TGTGCCAGCAGTTTCCTAGCGGGGGGGCCTCAAGAGACCCAGTACTTC.

This clonotype was counted at least ten times. The chain employs TRBV11-3 and TRBJ1-1; TRBD1 might be the D (6 bases). This CDR3 is built from 13 residues. The ends were cut back, 5 bases at V and 5 bases at J, with 12 bases in the middle. The germline CDR1 and CDR2 sequences are SGHNT and YENEEA. The CDR3 nucleotides read TGTGCCAGCAGCCGGGGGGCAGGGACTGAAGCTTTCTTT. Protein: CASSRGAGTEAFF. Looking up the rest from reference TRBV11-3 and TRBJ1-1 gives the full variable domain: EAGVVQSPRYKIIEKKQPVAFWCNPISGHNTLYWYLQNLGQGPELLIRYENEEAVDDSQLPKDRFSAERLKGVDSTLKIQPAELGDSAVYLCASSRGAGTEAFFGQGTRLTVV.

The sample holds many counts of this clonotype. The V call is TRBV18, the J call TRBJ1-4; possible D gene TRBD1, 5 bases. Germline CDR1 reads KGHSH; CDR2 reads LQKENI. V lost 3 bases and J lost 5, with 10 bases in between. CDR3 size: 14 residues. The CDR3 protein is CASSPRARNEKLFF. In DNA form, the CDR3 reads TGTGCCAGCTCACCCAGGGCTAGAAATGAAAAACTGTTTTTT.

There are a few counts of this clonotype. The chain links TRBV20-1 to TRBJ1-2, with 8 bases fitting TRBD1. The CDR3 contains 15 residues. Germline values: CDR1 DFQATT, CDR2 SNEGSKA (reference sequence). Losses at the gene ends were 3 bases for V and 1 base for J; bases not matched to a gene: 7. CDR3 in DNA: TGCAGTGCTAGCGAGGGGACAGGCGTTAACTATGGCTACACCTTC. The encoded protein is CSASEGTGVNYGYTF.

The V gene is TRBV20-1, the J gene TRBJ1-2; 7 bases align to TRBD1. The J segment lost 11 bases and the V segment lost 0 bases, leaving 15 bases of the junction unmatched. The CDR3 has 15 amino acids. Germline CDR1 reads DFQATT; CDR2 reads SNEGSKA (reference sequence). As DNA, the CDR3 is TGCAGTGCTAGAGATCAGGGCGGCACAGGGGAGGGTTACACCTTC. Encoded protein: CSARDQGGTGEGYTF.

This clonotype appeared a few times. The V and J genes are TRBV15 and TRBJ2-5; the D gene could be TRBD1 or TRBD2 (5 bases each). V gave up 5 bases and J gave up 5 bases, with 12 bases separating them. This CDR3 contains 13 residues. CDR1 and CDR2 from the germline V gene are LNHNV and YYDKDF (reference sequence). The CDR3 nucleotides read TGTGCCACCAGCCCGGGGCCTCAGGAGACCCAGTACTTC. Protein product: CATSPGPQETQYF.

The sample holds a few counts of this clonotype. The chain employs TRBV6-5 and TRBJ1-1; D ambiguous. Germline V gene sequence: CDR1 MNHEY, CDR2 SVGAGI. This CDR3 has 11 amino acids. The germline V and J ends were trimmed by 2 bases and 6 bases, with 4 bases remaining between them. CDR3 in amino acids: CASSYGPEAFF. CDR3 in DNA: TGTGCCAGCAGTTACGGACCTGAAGCTTTCTTT.

This clonotype was detected ten times or more. The chain has TRBV20-1 and TRBJ2-1; tentatively, D is TRBD2 (6 bases). Trimming removed 6 bases from V and 3 bases from J, with 15 bases in between. In germline, CDR1 is DFQATT, CDR2 SNEGSKA (reference sequence). The CDR3 totals 14 residues. The CDR3 DNA follows: TGCAGTGCCACTACTAGCCAGAGCTACAATGAGCAGTTCTTC. It is translated as CSATTSQSYNEQFF.

The chain carries TRBV24-1 and TRBJ2-5; tentatively, D is TRBD2 (5 bases). Germline V gives CDR1 KGHDR, CDR2 SFDVKD. The CDR3 is made up of 12 amino acids. The V end was cut by 5 bases, the J end by 4 bases, with 7 bases between. CDR3: CATSVGGETQYF. The CDR3 nucleotides read TGTGCCACCAGTGTTGGAGGAGAGACCCAGTACTTC.

V is TRBV6-5 and J is TRBJ2-1; D is possibly TRBD1 (6 bases). Trimming took off 0 bases at V and 9 bases at J, with 18 bases between the two ends. Germline V gene sequence: CDR1 MNHEY, CDR2 SVGAGI. CDR3 length: 16 amino acids. Here the CDR3 reads CASSYSALVQGGEQFF. DNA for the CDR3: TGTGCCAGCAGTTACTCGGCTTTGGTACAGGGTGGTGAGCAGTTCTTC.